This TCR beta chain was documented in a study of OX40 agonist ivuxolimab in advanced cancers. Comments on this clone: Its antigen is unknown.

The study's findings and limits: In the expanded peripheral T cells, antigen specificity was never determined.

Blood sampling took place at baseline, cycle 4 day 1, and cycle 7 day 1. CDR3 length: 14 amino acids. V was cut by 6 bases and J by 1 base, with 13 bases left in between. Germline V gene sequence: CDR1 ENHRY, CDR2 SYGVKD. Method: immunoSEQ multiplex PCR; TCRdb's copy keeps in-frame clones and lacks some. There are approximately 70,000 clones in the sample; just over 90% occur only once, and about 5.5% lies in the top ten. Sequencing used CD4+ or CD8+ T cells sorted from blood, obtained in a trial of the OX40 agonist ivuxolimab. The chain employs TRBV10-3 and TRBJ2-7; possible D gene TRBD1, 6 bases. This TCR came from an adult with an advanced solid tumor such as melanoma, head and neck, liver or kidney cancer. The CDR3 here is CAIRRQAASYEQYF. Written as DNA, the CDR3 is TGTGCCATCAGGCGACAGGCCGCATCCTACGAGCAGTACTTC.